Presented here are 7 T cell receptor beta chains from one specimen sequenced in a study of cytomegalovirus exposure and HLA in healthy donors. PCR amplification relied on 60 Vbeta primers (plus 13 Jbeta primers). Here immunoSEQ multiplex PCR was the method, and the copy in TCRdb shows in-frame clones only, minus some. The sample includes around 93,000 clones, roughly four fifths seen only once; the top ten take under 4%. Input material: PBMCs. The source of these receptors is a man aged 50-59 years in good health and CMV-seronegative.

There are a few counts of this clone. The CDR3 loop reads CASSSGVSYEQYF. For the CDR3, the DNA is TGTGCCAGCTCTAGCGGGGTCTCCTACGAGCAGTACTTC. The chain is built from TRBV9 and TRBJ2-5; 9 bases are a match to TRBD2. With the DNA end fitting TRBJ2-7 better, the J assignment may be wrong. This CDR3 is 13 amino acids long. Germline lookup yields CDR1 SGDLS and CDR2 YYNGEE.

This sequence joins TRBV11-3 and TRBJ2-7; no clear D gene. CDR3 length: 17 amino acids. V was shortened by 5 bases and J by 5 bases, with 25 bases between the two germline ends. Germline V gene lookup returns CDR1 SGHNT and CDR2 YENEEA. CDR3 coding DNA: TGTGCCAGCAGCCCAGCAAAGAAGCGTTACTTTCCCGACGAGCAGTACTTC. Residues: CASSPAKKRYFPDEQYF. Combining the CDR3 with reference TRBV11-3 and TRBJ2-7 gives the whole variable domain EAGVVQSPRYKIIEKKQPVAFWCNPISGHNTLYWYLQNLGQGPELLIRYENEEAVDDSQLPKDRFSAERLKGVDSTLKIQPAELGDSAVYLCASSPAKKRYFPDEQYFGPGTRLTVT.

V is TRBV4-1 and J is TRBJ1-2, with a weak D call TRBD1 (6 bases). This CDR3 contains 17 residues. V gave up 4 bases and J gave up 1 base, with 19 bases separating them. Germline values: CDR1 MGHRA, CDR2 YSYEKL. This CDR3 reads CASSRLLGAEINYGYTF. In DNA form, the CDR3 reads TGCGCCAGCAGCCGATTGTTGGGGGCAGAGATTAACTATGGCTACACCTTC.

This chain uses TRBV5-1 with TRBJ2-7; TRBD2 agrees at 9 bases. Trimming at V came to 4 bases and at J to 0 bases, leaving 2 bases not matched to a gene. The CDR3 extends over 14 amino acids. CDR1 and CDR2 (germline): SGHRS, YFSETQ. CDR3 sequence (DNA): TGCGCCAGCAGCCGGACTAGCGCCTCCTACGAGCAGTACTTC. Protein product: CASSRTSASYEQYF. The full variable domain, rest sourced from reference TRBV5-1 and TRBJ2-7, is KAGVTQTPRYLIKTRGQQVTLSCSPISGHRSVSWYQQTPGQGLQFLFEYFSETQRNKGNFPGRFSGRQFSNSRSEMNVSTLELGDSALYLCASSRTSASYEQYFGPGTRLTVT.

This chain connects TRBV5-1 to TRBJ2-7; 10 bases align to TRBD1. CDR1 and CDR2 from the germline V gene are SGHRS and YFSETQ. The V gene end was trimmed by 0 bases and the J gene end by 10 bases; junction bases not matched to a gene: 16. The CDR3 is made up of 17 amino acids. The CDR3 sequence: CASSLGPGQGINGLQYF. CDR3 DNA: TGCGCCAGCAGCTTGGGACCGGGACAGGGGATTAATGGTTTACAGTACTTC.

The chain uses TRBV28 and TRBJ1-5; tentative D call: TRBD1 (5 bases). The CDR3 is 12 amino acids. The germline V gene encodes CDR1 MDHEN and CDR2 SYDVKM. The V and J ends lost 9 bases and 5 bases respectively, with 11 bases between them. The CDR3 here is CARGGEHQPQHF. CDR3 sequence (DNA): TGTGCCAGGGGGGGGGAGCATCAGCCCCAGCATTTT.

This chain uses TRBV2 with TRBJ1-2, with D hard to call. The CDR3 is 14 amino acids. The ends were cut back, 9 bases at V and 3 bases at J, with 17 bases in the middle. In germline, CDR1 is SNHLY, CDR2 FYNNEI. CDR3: CASTTGNRDYGYTF. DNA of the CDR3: TGTGCCAGTACAACGGGGAACAGAGACTATGGCTACACCTTC. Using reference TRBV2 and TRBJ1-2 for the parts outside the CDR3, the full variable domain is EPEVTQTPSHQVTQMGQEVILRCVPISNHLYFYWYRQILGQKVEFLVSFYNNEISEKSEIFDDQFSVERPDGSNFTLKIRSTKLEDSAMYFCASTTGNRDYGYTFGSGTRLTVV.